This TCR beta chain was sequenced for a study of memory CD4+ T cells and cytomegalovirus serostatus. Study-wide background: This sample comes from healthy Belgian adults, roughly 9 CMV seropositive, 20 to 25 seronegative. Whole-study findings and limits: Of 150 to 200 reported CMV TCRbeta sequences, roughly 70 were found in memory CD4+ repertoires. The CMV-associated TCR signature appears largely within the CD4+ memory repertoire.

V gave up 0 bases and J gave up 8 bases, with 13 bases separating them. Germline V gives CDR1 MNHEY, CDR2 SVGAGI. This CDR3 has 15 residues. In regard to this clone: Its antigen is currently unknown.

This table comes from immunoSEQ multiplex PCR, and its TCRdb copy is limited to in-frame clones, with some not included. Of about 56,000 clones listed, roughly 80% are singletons. The sort gate was single viable CD3+CD4+CD8-CD45RO+ cells for memory CD4+ T cells. This chain links TRBV6-5 with TRBJ1-4; D may be TRBD1 (6 bases). The receptor was isolated from an adult in good health and CMV-seronegative. Sample: memory CD4+ T cells from blood. The CDR3 loop is CASSYSMGTGEKLFF. DNA for the CDR3: TGTGCCAGCAGTTACTCGATGGGAACAGGGGAAAAACTGTTTTTT.